This T cell receptor beta chain was captured in a study of CD8 T cells in ankylosing spondylitis. Using its own MiXCR run on the 5' RACE reads, TCRdb lists one record per CDR3 protein. The sample includes roughly 130,000 distinct CDR3 sequences, 7% of them seen just once. This clonotype was counted at least ten times. Germline CDR1 reads KGHSH; CDR2 reads LQKENI. This CDR3 has 18 residues. V lost 3 bases to trimming and J lost 5 bases; unmatched junction nucleotides: 15. The source of this sequence is a male donor with ankylosing spondylitis or in good health (not recorded which). Sequenced material: blood, either unsorted or a sorted T cell fraction (not recorded which). The rearrangement joins TRBV18 to TRBJ2-1, with TRBD2 matching 8 bases. CDR3 sequence: CASSPRAGVLRVDNEQFF. The DNA for the CDR3 is TGTGCCAGCTCACCCCGAGCGGGAGTGCTTCGGGTAGACAATGAGCAGTTCTTC. Full variable domain (rest looked up from reference TRBV18 and TRBJ2-1): NAGVMQNPRHLVRRRGQEARLRCSPMKGHSHVYWYRQLPEEGLKFMVYLQKENIIDESGMPKERFSAEFPKEGPSILRIQQVVRGDSAAYFCASSPRAGVLRVDNEQFFGPGTRLTVL.